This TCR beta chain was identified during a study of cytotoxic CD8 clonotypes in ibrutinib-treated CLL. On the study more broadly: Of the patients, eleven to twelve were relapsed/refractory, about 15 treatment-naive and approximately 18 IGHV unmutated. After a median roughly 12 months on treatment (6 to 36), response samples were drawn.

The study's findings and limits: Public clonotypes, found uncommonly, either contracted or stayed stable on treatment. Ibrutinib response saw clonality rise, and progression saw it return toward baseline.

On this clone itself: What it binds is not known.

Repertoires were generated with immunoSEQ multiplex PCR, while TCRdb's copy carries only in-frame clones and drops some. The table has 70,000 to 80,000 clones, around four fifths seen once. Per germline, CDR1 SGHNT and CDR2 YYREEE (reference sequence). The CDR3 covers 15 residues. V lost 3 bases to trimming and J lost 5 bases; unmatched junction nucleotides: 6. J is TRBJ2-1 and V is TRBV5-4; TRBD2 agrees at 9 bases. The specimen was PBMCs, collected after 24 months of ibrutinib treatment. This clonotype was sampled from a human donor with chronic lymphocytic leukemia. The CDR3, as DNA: TGTGCCAGCAGCTGGACTAGCGAGAGAAACAATGAGCAGTTCTTC. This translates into CASSWTSERNNEQFF.